This is a list of T cell receptor beta chains from one sample in a study of technical replicates of blood from several donors. Profiling relied on immunoSEQ multiplex PCR, and the TCRdb table lists in-frame clones only, not all of them. The profile shows more than 90,000 clones, almost 96% of them singletons. The sequenced sample was T cells isolated from PBMCs. The receptor source for this set is a human donor in good health. Each CDR3 is given with its conserved first and last residue. A D gene is named only where the DNA matches it firmly. Expanded clones are given a class, and other clones once, few, many or no size at all.

v_gene: TRBV30; j_gene: TRBJ2-3; d_gene: .; abundance: .; CDR3nt: TGTGCCTGCACGAGATACACAGATACGCAGTATTTT; CDR3aa: CACTRYTDTQYF
v_gene: TRBV5-4; j_gene: TRBJ2-5; d_gene: .; abundance: .; CDR3nt: TGTGCCAGCAGCGGTTGGGCGCTGGGAGGAGAGACCCAGTACTTC; CDR3aa: CASSGWALGGETQYF
v_gene: TRBV5-6; j_gene: TRBJ1-1; d_gene: .; abundance: .; CDR3nt: TGTGCCAGCAGCTTGTCCATGAACACTGAAGCTTTCTTT; CDR3aa: CASSLSMNTEAFF
v_gene: TRBV7-9; j_gene: TRBJ1-1; d_gene: .; abundance: few; CDR3nt: TGTGCCAGCAGCTTAGCGCACGCAGGTAACACTGAAGCTTTCTTT; CDR3aa: CASSLAHAGNTEAFF
v_gene: TRBV6-1; j_gene: TRBJ1-1; d_gene: .; abundance: .; CDR3nt: TGTGCCAGCAGTATAGGACATTCGTCGTTGGCTTTCTTT; CDR3aa: CASSIGHSSLAFF
v_gene: TRBV2; j_gene: TRBJ1-2; d_gene: .; abundance: .; CDR3nt: TGTGCCAGCACACCACAGGGAATCTATGGCTACACCTTC; CDR3aa: CASTPQGIYGYTF
v_gene: TRBV20-1; j_gene: TRBJ2-1; d_gene: .; abundance: .; CDR3nt: TGCAGTGCTAAGAGGAATGAGCAGTTCTTC; CDR3aa: CSAKRNEQFF
v_gene: TRBV6-5; j_gene: TRBJ2-7; d_gene: TRBD1; abundance: .; CDR3nt: TGTGCCAGCAGTTACTTCTCGGACAGGGGGCTTGACTTC; CDR3aa: CASSYFSDRGLDF
v_gene: TRBV7-8; j_gene: TRBJ2-1; d_gene: TRBD1; abundance: .; CDR3nt: TGTGCCAGCAGCCGTCTAGGGGGCACGTACAATGAGCAGTTCTTC; CDR3aa: CASSRLGGTYNEQFF
v_gene: TRBV2; j_gene: TRBJ1-2; d_gene: TRBD1; abundance: .; CDR3nt: TGTGCCGGACTTAGACAGGGGGCCCTCTATGGCTACACCTTC; CDR3aa: CAGLRQGALYGYTF
v_gene: TRBV15; j_gene: TRBJ1-5; d_gene: .; abundance: .; CDR3nt: TGTGCCACTCAGCGGGGGAATCAGCCCCAGCATTTT; CDR3aa: CATQRGNQPQHF
v_gene: TRBV9; j_gene: TRBJ1-2; d_gene: TRBD1; abundance: once; CDR3nt: TGTGCCTCGCAGAGCGGAGGGGGCGTCTTATCCGGCTACACCTTC; CDR3aa: CASQSGGGVLSGYTF
v_gene: TRBV7-2; j_gene: TRBJ2-5; d_gene: .; abundance: .; CDR3nt: TGTGCCAGCAGCTTAGCGAGGCGGGGGCCCCGACAAGAGACCCAGTACTTC; CDR3aa: CASSLARRGPRQETQYF
v_gene: TRBV6-5; j_gene: TRBJ1-3; d_gene: .; abundance: .; CDR3nt: TGTGCCAGCAGTTACGGGGGACTCTACTCTGGAAACACCATATATTTT; CDR3aa: CASSYGGLYSGNTIYF
v_gene: TRBV6-1; j_gene: TRBJ1-4; d_gene: .; abundance: .; CDR3nt: TGTGCCAGCAGTGAATCGCCAGGGGAAAAACTGTTTTTT; CDR3aa: CASSESPGEKLFF
v_gene: TRBV7-9; j_gene: TRBJ2-5; d_gene: TRBD2; abundance: .; CDR3nt: TGTGCCAGCAGCTTAGGACTAGCGCCTTCGGAGACCCAGTACTTC; CDR3aa: CASSLGLAPSETQYF